Presented here are 5 T cell receptor beta chains from one specimen sequenced in a study of STAT3 mutations in large granular lymphocyte leukemia. Study results and caveats: Every T-cell large granular lymphocyte leukemia patient had at least one immunodominant TCR beta clonotype.

No cognate antigen is known for these TCRs. Some clones are missing from TCRdb's copy, which holds only in-frame ones; the method was immunoSEQ multiplex PCR. The table records more than 3,500 clones, roughly 60% of them present only once. The specimen sequenced was PBMCs. These TCRs come from a human donor with T large granular lymphocyte leukemia. Some clones in this sample may be carry-over from other donors' samples.

V is TRBV27 and J is TRBJ1-5, with 9 bases aligning to TRBD1. This CDR3 is built from 17 residues. The germline gives CDR1 MNHEY, CDR2 SMNVEV (reference sequence). The trim removed 1 base at V and 4 bases at J, leaving 8 bases unmatched. The chain's CDR3 is CASSLYGTGMGNQPQHF. CDR3 DNA: TGTGCCAGCAGTTTATATGGGACAGGGATGGGGAATCAGCCCCAGCATTTT.

The chain carries TRBV7-3 and TRBJ2-7; D remains ambiguous. The germline V gene encodes CDR1 SGHTA and CDR2 FQGTGA. V was cut by 0 bases and J by 6 bases, with 9 bases left in between. The CDR3 totals 13 residues. CDR3 in amino acids: CASSLTGSREQYF. DNA for the CDR3: TGTGCCAGCAGCTTAACAGGATCCCGCGAGCAGTACTTC. Full variable domain (rest looked up from reference TRBV7-3 and TRBJ2-7): GAGVSQTPSNKVTEKGKYVELRCDPISGHTALYWYRQSLGQGPEFLIYFQGTGAADDSGLPNDRFFAVRPEGSVSTLKIQRTERGDSAVYLCASSLTGSREQYFGPGTRLTVT.

This clone was recorded a few times. The J gene is TRBJ1-6, the V gene TRBV27, with TRBD1 identical over 7 bases. The V and J ends lost 5 bases and 14 bases, in that order; junction bases with no gene match: 12. The germline V gene encodes CDR1 MNHEY and CDR2 SMNVEV (reference sequence). This CDR3 is built from 14 residues. The CDR3 region has the DNA TGTGCCAGCAGTCTGTACTTGGAGGGACAGTCCCTCCACTTT. It encodes CASSLYLEGQSLHF.

This clone is classed as medium-sized. The chain employs TRBV7-8 and TRBJ2-5; 10 bases fit TRBD2. This CDR3 comprises 15 residues. V gave up 5 bases and J gave up 5 bases; unmatched junction bases: 8. Germline V gene data show CDR1 as SGHVS and CDR2 as FQNEAQ. The CDR3 loop reads CASSTQRGGRETQYF. The CDR3 DNA reads as TGTGCCAGCAGCACCCAGCGGGGGGGCAGGGAGACCCAGTACTTC.

V gene TRBV5-3 combines with J gene TRBJ1-2; 9 nucleotides line up with TRBD1. TRBV5-3 is an ORF, with its function uncertain. V shed 5 bases and J 3 bases; nucleotides not matched to a gene: 5. The CDR3 is made up of 14 amino acids. The CDR3 DNA follows: TGTGCCAGAAGGGGGGACAGGGTCTACTATGGCTACACCTTC. It yields the protein CARRGDRVYYGYTF.